The next 21 T cell receptor beta chains were all read from a single sample in a study of cytomegalovirus exposure and HLA in healthy donors. The primer mix had 60 Vbeta and 13 Jbeta primers. This table comes from immunoSEQ multiplex PCR, and its TCRdb copy is limited to in-frame clones, with some not included. The table records 140,000 to 150,000 clones, less than 90% of them present only once. Sequencing was carried out using PBMCs. The receptors were gathered from a boy between 2 and 15 years old in good health and CMV-seronegative.

This clone appeared many times. The chain links TRBV2 to TRBJ2-7; TRBD1 matches 7 bases. V lost 6 bases and J lost 3; bases outside the gene matches: 5. There are 13 residues in the CDR3. Germline CDR1 SNHLY, CDR2 FYNNEI. CDR3 in DNA: TGTGCCAGCAGGACAGGGTGGGACTACGAGCAGTACTTC. Protein sequence: CASRTGWDYEQYF.

This clone showed up just a few times. V is TRBV19 and J is TRBJ2-7; maybe TRBD2 (6 bases). Trimming took 5 bases from V and 5 from J, leaving 22 bases between them. Germline V gene lookup returns CDR1 LNHDA and CDR2 SQIVND (reference sequence). The CDR3 contains 16 residues. CDR3 in amino acids: CASSPRVGRLSNEQYF. The CDR3 DNA reads TGTGCCAGTAGTCCCCGGGTGGGGAGGTTATCGAACGAGCAGTACTTC. The entire variable domain, with the rest obtained from reference TRBV19 and TRBJ2-7, is as follows: DGGITQSPKYLFRKEGQNVTLSCEQNLNHDAMYWYRQDPGQGLRLIYYSQIVNDFQKGDIAEGYSVSREKKESFPLTVTSAQKNPTAFYLCASSPRVGRLSNEQYFGPGTRLTVT.

The chain carries TRBV6-6 and TRBJ2-7, with D unresolved. Germline loops: CDR1 MNHNY, CDR2 SVGAGI (reference sequence). This CDR3 spans 13 amino acids. Trimming took off 3 bases at V and 3 bases at J, with 9 bases between the two ends. CDR3 amino acids: CASSYNSHYEQYF. Written as DNA, the CDR3 is TGTGCCAGCAGTTATAACTCTCACTACGAGCAGTACTTC.

This clone was found a few times. V is TRBV7-2 and J is TRBJ2-5; D unresolved. Trimming pared 4 bases from V and 5 bases from J, leaving 14 bases between. This CDR3 comprises 14 residues. Germline CDR1 and CDR2: SGHTA and FQGNSA. The CDR3 is CASSSPAATETQYF. The CDR3 nucleotides are TGTGCCAGCAGCTCCCCGGCGGCTACCGAGACCCAGTACTTC.

This chain uses TRBV30 with TRBJ2-5; D ambiguous. The CDR3 is made up of 12 amino acids. With 7 bases removed from V and 2 bases from J, the gap between germline ends came to 11 bases. Germline assignment: CDR1 GTSNPN and CDR2 SVGIG (reference sequence). CDR3 loop: CAFAELQETQYF. The CDR3 coding sequence is TGTGCCTTTGCAGAACTACAAGAGACCCAGTACTTC.

This chain uses TRBV10-3 with TRBJ2-7; no definite D call. Trimming took 1 base from V and 4 from J, leaving 8 bases between them. The CDR3 totals 13 residues. The germline V gene encodes CDR1 ENHRY and CDR2 SYGVKD. The CDR3, as DNA: TGTGCCATCAGTGAGTTTGAGAATTACGAGCAGTACTTC. This translates into CAISEFENYEQYF.

The sample holds a few counts of this clone. The V and J genes are TRBV4-2 and TRBJ2-1; tentatively, D is TRBD1 (6 bases). Germline lookup yields CDR1 LGHNA and CDR2 YNFKEQ. V was clipped by 1 base and J by 6 bases, with 10 bases between them. CDR3 length equals 14 residues. This CDR3 reads CASSQATGSNEQFF. Written as DNA, the CDR3 is TGTGCCAGCAGCCAAGCCACAGGGAGCAATGAGCAGTTCTTC.

This clone was seen a handful of times. The chain employs TRBV5-1 and TRBJ1-1; the D is unclear. Trimming stripped 4 bases from V and 0 bases from J, with 10 bases between. The CDR3 loop spans 14 amino acids. The germline CDR1 and CDR2 sequences are SGHRS and YFSETQ. For the CDR3, the DNA is TGCGCCAGCAGCCCCCAACTTATGAACACTGAAGCTTTCTTT. As protein: CASSPQLMNTEAFF.

This clone has just a few counts. The rearrangement links TRBV6-1 to TRBJ1-5; a weak D match, TRBD1 (5 bases). V was cut by 3 bases and J by 2 bases, with 17 bases left in between. CDR1 is MNHNS, CDR2 SASEGT, per germline. This CDR3 has 17 residues. CDR3 sequence reads: CASSDPRGGEGNQPQHF. The CDR3 DNA sequence: TGTGCCAGCAGTGATCCCCGGGGGGGAGAGGGCAATCAGCCCCAGCATTTT.

The chain is built from TRBV7-3 and TRBJ1-6; 10 nucleotides agree with TRBD1. The CDR3 runs to 16 residues. Losses at the gene ends were 6 bases for V and 9 bases for J; bases not matched to a gene: 11. The germline gives CDR1 SGHTA, CDR2 FQGTGA. CDR3 residues: CASRLLPGQGISPLHF. In DNA, the CDR3 is TGTGCCAGCAGGTTACTTCCGGGACAGGGGATTTCACCCCTCCACTTT. The full variable domain, with the rest looked up from reference TRBV7-3 and TRBJ1-6, is GAGVSQTPSNKVTEKGKYVELRCDPISGHTALYWYRQSLGQGPEFLIYFQGTGAADDSGLPNDRFFAVRPEGSVSTLKIQRTERGDSAVYLCASRLLPGQGISPLHFGNGTRLTVT.

V and J are TRBV25-1 and TRBJ1-3; D ambiguous. This CDR3 is built from 15 residues. Trimming pared 6 bases from V and 2 bases from J, leaving 14 bases between. Germline CDR1 and CDR2: MGHDK and SYGVNS. Here the CDR3 DNA reads TGTGCCAGCAGCCTCTCCCAAGGAGCTGGAAACACCATATATTTT. Translation gives CASSLSQGAGNTIYF. Combining the CDR3 with reference TRBV25-1 and TRBJ1-3 gives the whole variable domain EADIYQTPRYLVIGTGKKITLECSQTMGHDKMYWYQQDPGMELHLIHYSYGVNSTEKGDLSSESTVSRIRTEHFPLTLESARPSHTSQYLCASSLSQGAGNTIYFGEGSWLTVV.

This chain connects TRBV18 to TRBJ1-1; D is ambiguous. The CDR3 runs 15 residues. Germline V gene lookup returns CDR1 KGHSH and CDR2 LQKENI. V was clipped by 3 bases and J by 5 bases, with 16 bases between them. The CDR3 region has the DNA TGTGCCAGCTCACCGCGACCTAGGGAGGCTACTGAAGCTTTCTTT. As protein: CASSPRPREATEAFF.

This clone is a singleton in its sample. V and J are TRBV5-6 and TRBJ2-3; 7 nucleotides agree with TRBD2. V trimming: 4 bases; J trimming: 0 bases; junction bases outside the gene matches: 5. The CDR3 contains 15 residues. CDR1 SGHDT and CDR2 YYEEEE come from the germline V gene. CDR3 loop: CASSRLAESTDTQYF. DNA of the CDR3: TGTGCCAGCAGCCGCCTAGCGGAAAGCACAGATACGCAGTATTTT.

The V and J genes are TRBV19 and TRBJ2-7, with D perhaps matching TRBD2 (6 bases). The CDR3 spans 13 residues. V lost 6 bases and J 1 base, leaving 10 bases between the germline ends. Germline V gene lookup returns CDR1 LNHDA and CDR2 SQIVND (reference sequence). The CDR3, as DNA: TGTGCCAGTAGGGCGGGACCATCCTACGAGCAGTACTTC. Translated: CASRAGPSYEQYF. The full variable domain, completed using reference TRBV19 and TRBJ2-7, is DGGITQSPKYLFRKEGQNVTLSCEQNLNHDAMYWYRQDPGQGLRLIYYSQIVNDFQKGDIAEGYSVSREKKESFPLTVTSAQKNPTAFYLCASRAGPSYEQYFGPGTRLTVT.

The chain employs TRBV5-1 and TRBJ1-1, with D possibly TRBD1 on 6 matching bases. Per germline, CDR1 SGHRS and CDR2 YFSETQ. V shed 1 base and J shed 8 bases, with 15 bases lying between them. This CDR3 has 14 amino acids. The CDR3 nucleotides read TGCGCCAGCAGCTTGAAGGACGTTGGGACAGAAGCTTTCTTT. Amino acid sequence: CASSLKDVGTEAFF. The variable domain in full, with the rest retrieved from reference TRBV5-1 and TRBJ1-1, is KAGVTQTPRYLIKTRGQQVTLSCSPISGHRSVSWYQQTPGQGLQFLFEYFSETQRNKGNFPGRFSGRQFSNSRSEMNVSTLELGDSALYLCASSLKDVGTEAFFGQGTRLTVV.

The chain combines TRBV5-1 with TRBJ2-2; weak D call: TRBD1 (6 bases). Germline CDR1 reads SGHRS; CDR2 reads YFSETQ. The CDR3 covers 14 residues. Between the trimmed V and J ends, which lost 5 bases and 4 bases, there was a span of 12 bases. The CDR3 protein is CASRPDRFTGELFF. The CDR3 nucleotides are TGCGCCAGCAGACCTGACAGGTTCACCGGGGAGCTGTTTTTT.

This chain connects TRBV27 to TRBJ1-2, with 7 positions matching TRBD1. The J segment lost 2 bases and the V segment lost 6 bases, leaving 6 bases of the junction unmatched. The germline V gene encodes CDR1 MNHEY and CDR2 SMNVEV (reference sequence). The CDR3 sequence is 14 residues long. The CDR3 DNA follows: TGTGCCAGCAGAACCCCGACAGGGAACTATGGCTACACCTTC. Its protein product is CASRTPTGNYGYTF.

V gene TRBV4-2 combines with J gene TRBJ1-5; no clear D. V dropped 0 bases and J dropped 4 bases, with 10 bases sitting between them. The CDR3 is 15 amino acids. Germline assignment: CDR1 LGHNA and CDR2 YNFKEQ. The CDR3: CASSQDKRPNQPQHF. Here the CDR3 DNA reads TGTGCCAGCAGCCAAGATAAGCGTCCGAATCAGCCCCAGCATTTT.

CDR3 sequence: CSGGQNTDTQYF. CDR3 DNA: TGCAGCGGAGGACAGAACACAGATACGCAGTATTTT. V is TRBV29-1 and J is TRBJ2-3, with D perhaps TRBD1 (6 bases). Germline loops: CDR1 SQVTM, CDR2 ANQGSEA. This CDR3 has 12 residues. With 7 bases removed from V and 2 bases from J, the gap between germline ends came to 10 bases.

This clone was detected only a few times. This sequence joins TRBV7-3 and TRBJ2-1; the match to TRBD2 covers 8 bases. Germline-derived CDR1 and CDR2 are SGHTA and FQGTGA. J gave up 2 bases and V 4 bases, and 4 bases lay outside the gene matches. CDR3 length: 15 amino acids. DNA for the CDR3: TGTGCCAGCAGCTCAAGCGGGAGAACCTACAATGAGCAGTTCTTC. This gives the protein CASSSSGRTYNEQFF.

The rearrangement joins TRBV29-1 to TRBJ1-1; D is possibly TRBD1 (5 bases). Germline values: CDR1 SQVTM, CDR2 ANQGSEA. The CDR3 loop spans 13 amino acids. V was pared by 5 bases and J by 0 bases, with 10 bases between. The chain's CDR3 is CSVRRGLNTEAFF. The CDR3 DNA follows: TGCAGCGTTCGGAGGGGCTTGAACACTGAAGCTTTCTTT.